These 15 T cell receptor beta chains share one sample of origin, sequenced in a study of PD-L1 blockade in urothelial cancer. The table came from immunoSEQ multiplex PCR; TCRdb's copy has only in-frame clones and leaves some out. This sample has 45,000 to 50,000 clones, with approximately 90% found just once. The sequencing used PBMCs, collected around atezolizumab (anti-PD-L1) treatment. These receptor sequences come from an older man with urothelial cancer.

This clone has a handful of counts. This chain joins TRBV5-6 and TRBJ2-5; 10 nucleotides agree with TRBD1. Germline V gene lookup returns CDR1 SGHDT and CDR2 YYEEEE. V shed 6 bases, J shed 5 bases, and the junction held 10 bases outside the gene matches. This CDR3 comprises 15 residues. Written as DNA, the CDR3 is TGTGCCAGCACCCGCGGACAGGGGGGGAAGGAGACCCAGTACTTC. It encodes CASTRGQGGKETQYF. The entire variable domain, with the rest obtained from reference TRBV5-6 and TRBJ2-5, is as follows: DAGVTQSPTHLIKTRGQQVTLRCSPKSGHDTVSWYQQALGQGPQFIFQYYEEEERQRGNFPDRFSGHQFPNYSSELNVNALLLGDSALYLCASTRGQGGKETQYFGPGTRLLVL.

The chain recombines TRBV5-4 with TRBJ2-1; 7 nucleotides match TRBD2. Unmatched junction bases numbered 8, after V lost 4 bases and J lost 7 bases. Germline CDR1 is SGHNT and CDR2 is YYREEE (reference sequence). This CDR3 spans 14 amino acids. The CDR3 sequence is CASSPGGKGNEQFF. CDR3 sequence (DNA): TGTGCCAGCAGCCCCGGGGGGAAGGGTAATGAGCAGTTCTTC.

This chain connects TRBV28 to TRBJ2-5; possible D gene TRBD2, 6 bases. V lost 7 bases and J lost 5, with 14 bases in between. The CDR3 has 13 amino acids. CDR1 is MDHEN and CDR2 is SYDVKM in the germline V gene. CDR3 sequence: CASNTAGYETQYF. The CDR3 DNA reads TGTGCCAGCAACACGGCGGGGTACGAGACCCAGTACTTC.

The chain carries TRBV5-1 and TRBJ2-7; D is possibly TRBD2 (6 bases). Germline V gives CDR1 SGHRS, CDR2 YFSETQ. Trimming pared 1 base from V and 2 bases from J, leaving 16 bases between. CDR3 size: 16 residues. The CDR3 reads CASSLRGGLGAYEQYF. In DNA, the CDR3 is TGCGCCAGCAGCTTGAGAGGAGGGCTCGGGGCCTACGAGCAGTACTTC.

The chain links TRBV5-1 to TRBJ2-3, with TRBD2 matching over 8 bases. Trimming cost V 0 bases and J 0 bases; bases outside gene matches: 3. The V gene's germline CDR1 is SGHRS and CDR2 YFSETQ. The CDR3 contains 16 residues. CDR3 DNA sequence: TGCGCCAGCAGCTTGGGAGGACTAGCTAGCACAGATACGCAGTATTTT. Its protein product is CASSLGGLASTDTQYF. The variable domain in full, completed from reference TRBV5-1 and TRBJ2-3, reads KAGVTQTPRYLIKTRGQQVTLSCSPISGHRSVSWYQQTPGQGLQFLFEYFSETQRNKGNFPGRFSGRQFSNSRSEMNVSTLELGDSALYLCASSLGGLASTDTQYFGPGTRLTVL.

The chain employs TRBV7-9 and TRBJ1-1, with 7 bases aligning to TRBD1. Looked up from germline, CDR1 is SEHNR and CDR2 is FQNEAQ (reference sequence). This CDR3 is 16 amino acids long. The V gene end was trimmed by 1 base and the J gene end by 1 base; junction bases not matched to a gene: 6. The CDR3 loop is CASSLEKGAPNTEAFF. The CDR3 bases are TGTGCCAGCAGCTTAGAGAAGGGGGCCCCGAACACTGAAGCTTTCTTT.

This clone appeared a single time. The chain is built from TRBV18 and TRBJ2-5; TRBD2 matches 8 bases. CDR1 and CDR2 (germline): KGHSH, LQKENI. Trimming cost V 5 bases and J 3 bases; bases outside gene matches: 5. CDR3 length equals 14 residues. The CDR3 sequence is CASSLSGRKETQYF. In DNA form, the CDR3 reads TGTGCCAGCTCATTGAGCGGGAGAAAAGAGACCCAGTACTTC.

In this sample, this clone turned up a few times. The CDR3 sequence: CASSVNPGEKLFF. CDR3 bases: TGTGCCAGCAGCGTAAACCCCGGGGAAAAACTGTTTTTT. The chain combines TRBV9 with TRBJ1-4, with D unresolved. The V gene's germline CDR1 is SGDLS and CDR2 YYNGEE. The V end lost 1 base, the J end lost 8 bases, and 9 bases lay between the germline ends. This CDR3 spans 13 amino acids.

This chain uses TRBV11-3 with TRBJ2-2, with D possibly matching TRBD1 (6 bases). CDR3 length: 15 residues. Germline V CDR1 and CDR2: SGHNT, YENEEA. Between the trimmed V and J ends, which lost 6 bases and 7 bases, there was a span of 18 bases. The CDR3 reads CASSRTGTSNGELFF. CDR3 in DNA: TGTGCCAGCAGTCGGACCGGGACATCTAACGGGGAGCTGTTTTTT.

CDR3 DNA: TGCGCCAGCAGGCCAATGAGGACAGGGTACACAGATACGCAGTATTTT. It is translated as CASRPMRTGYTDTQYF. The rearrangement joins TRBV5-1 to TRBJ2-3; the match to TRBD1 covers 8 bases. J gave up 2 bases and V 5 bases, and 10 bases lay outside the gene matches. CDR3 length: 16 amino acids. Germline CDR1 and CDR2: SGHRS and YFSETQ.

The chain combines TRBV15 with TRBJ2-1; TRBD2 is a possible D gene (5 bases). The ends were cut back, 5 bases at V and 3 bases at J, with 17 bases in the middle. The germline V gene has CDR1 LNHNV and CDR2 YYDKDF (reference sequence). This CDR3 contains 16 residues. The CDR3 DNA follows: TGTGCCACCAGCCTACCAGAGGGCGTGGGCTACAATGAGCAGTTCTTC. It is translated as CATSLPEGVGYNEQFF.

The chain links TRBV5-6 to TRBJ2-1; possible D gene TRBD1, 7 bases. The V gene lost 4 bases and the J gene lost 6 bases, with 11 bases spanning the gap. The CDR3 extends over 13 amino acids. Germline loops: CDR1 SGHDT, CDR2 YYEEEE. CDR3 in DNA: TGTGCCAGCAGCGCGGGACAGCTCAATGAGCAGTTCTTC. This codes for CASSAGQLNEQFF.

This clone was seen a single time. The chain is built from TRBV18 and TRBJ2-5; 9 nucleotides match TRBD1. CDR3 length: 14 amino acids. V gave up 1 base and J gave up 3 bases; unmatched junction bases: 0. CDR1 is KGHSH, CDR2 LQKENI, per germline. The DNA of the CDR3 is TGTGCCAGCTCACCACGGACAGGGGAAGAGACCCAGTACTTC. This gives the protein CASSPRTGEETQYF. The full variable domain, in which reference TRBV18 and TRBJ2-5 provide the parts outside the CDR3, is NAGVMQNPRHLVRRRGQEARLRCSPMKGHSHVYWYRQLPEEGLKFMVYLQKENIIDESGMPKERFSAEFPKEGPSILRIQQVVRGDSAAYFCASSPRTGEETQYFGPGTRLLVL.

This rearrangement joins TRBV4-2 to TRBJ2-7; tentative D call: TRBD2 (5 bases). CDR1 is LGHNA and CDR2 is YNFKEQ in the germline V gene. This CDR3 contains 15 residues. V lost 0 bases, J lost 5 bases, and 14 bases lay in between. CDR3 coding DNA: TGTGCCAGCAGCCAAGAGATTTTAGCGAGCCACGAGCAGTACTTC. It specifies CASSQEILASHEQYF.

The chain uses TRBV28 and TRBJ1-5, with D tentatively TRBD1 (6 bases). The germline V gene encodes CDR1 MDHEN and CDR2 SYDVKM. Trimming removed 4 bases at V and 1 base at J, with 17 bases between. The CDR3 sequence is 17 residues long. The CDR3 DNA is TGTGCCAGCAGTTCCCCGGGGACACCCGTCAGCAATCAGCCCCAGCATTTT. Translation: CASSSPGTPVSNQPQHF.